This T cell receptor (beta chain) was found in a study of response to subunit inactivated influenza vaccine. Deletions cut 0 bases from V and 3 bases from J, with 13 bases between. The CDR3 is made up of 15 amino acids. From germline, CDR1 is SGHRS and CDR2 YFSETQ. Using its own MiXCR run on the RT-PCR reads, TCRdb lists one record per CDR3 protein. The data show some 550,000 distinct CDR3 sequences, 20% to 25% seen once. This clonotype was found a few times. The sample was also linked to a second study, of T cells expressing NK-cell markers. That work adds: Beta-chain TCR cDNA was generated via 5'RACE template switching with UMIs. Within the sequenced cohort of eight donors, seven exhibited HCMV seropositivity and one was seronegative. Several donors' CD3+CD56-NKG2C+ cells were dominated by the same clonotypes.

V gene TRBV5-1 combines with J gene TRBJ2-7; D is possibly TRBD1 (6 bases). The sample was CD4+ T cells sorted from PBMCs, taken about 11 days after vaccination. This receptor was identified in a man aged 50 or older who received an inactivated influenza vaccine. CDR3 loop: CASSLATGTIYEQYF. CDR3 nucleotide sequence: TGCGCCAGCAGCTTGGCCACCGGGACAATCTACGAGCAGTACTTC.